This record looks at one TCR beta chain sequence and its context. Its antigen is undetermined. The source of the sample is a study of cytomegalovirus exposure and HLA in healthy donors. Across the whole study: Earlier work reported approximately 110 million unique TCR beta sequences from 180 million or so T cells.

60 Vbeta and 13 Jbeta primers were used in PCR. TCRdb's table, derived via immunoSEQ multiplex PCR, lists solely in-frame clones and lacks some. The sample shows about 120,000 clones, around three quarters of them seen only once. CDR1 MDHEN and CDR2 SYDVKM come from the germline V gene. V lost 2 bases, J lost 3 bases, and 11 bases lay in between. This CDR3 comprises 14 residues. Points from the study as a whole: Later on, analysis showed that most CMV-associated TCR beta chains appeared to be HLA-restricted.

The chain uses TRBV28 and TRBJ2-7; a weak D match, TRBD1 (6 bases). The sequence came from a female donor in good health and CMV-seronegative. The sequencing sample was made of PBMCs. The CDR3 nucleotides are TGTGCCAGCAGTTTAACTGGGGACAACTACGAGCAGTACTTC. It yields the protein CASSLTGDNYEQYF.